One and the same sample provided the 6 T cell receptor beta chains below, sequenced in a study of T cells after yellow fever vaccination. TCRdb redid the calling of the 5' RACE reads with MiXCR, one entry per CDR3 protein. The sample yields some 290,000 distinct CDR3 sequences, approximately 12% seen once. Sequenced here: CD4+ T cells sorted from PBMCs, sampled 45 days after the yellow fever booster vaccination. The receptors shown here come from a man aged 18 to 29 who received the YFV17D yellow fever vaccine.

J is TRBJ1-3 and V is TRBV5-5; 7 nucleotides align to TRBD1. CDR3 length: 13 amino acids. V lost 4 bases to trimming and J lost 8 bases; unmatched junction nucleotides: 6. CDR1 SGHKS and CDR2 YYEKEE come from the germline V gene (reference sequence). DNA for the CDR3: TGTGCCAGCAGCCCCAGGGGGGATGACACCATATATTTT. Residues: CASSPRGDDTIYF.

This chain's CDR3 is CASSSKPGGDYNEQFF. CDR3 DNA: TGTGCCAGCAGCTCCAAACCCGGGGGGGACTACAATGAGCAGTTCTTC. V and J are TRBV7-3 and TRBJ2-1; 8 bases are shared with TRBD2. This CDR3 has 16 amino acids. With 4 bases clipped from V and 3 bases from J, the junction kept 8 bases outside the gene matches. CDR1 and CDR2 (germline): SGHTA, FQGTGA.

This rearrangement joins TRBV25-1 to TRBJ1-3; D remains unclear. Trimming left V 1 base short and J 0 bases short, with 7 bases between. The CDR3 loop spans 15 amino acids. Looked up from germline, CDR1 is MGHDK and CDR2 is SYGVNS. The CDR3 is CASSESGDSGNTIYF. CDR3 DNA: TGTGCCAGCAGTGAATCCGGAGACTCTGGAAACACCATATATTTT.

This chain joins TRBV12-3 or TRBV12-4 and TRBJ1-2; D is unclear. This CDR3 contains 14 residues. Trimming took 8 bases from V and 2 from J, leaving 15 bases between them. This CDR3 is CASVSYNSNYGYTF. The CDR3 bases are TGTGCCAGCGTATCGTATAATTCCAACTATGGCTACACCTTC.

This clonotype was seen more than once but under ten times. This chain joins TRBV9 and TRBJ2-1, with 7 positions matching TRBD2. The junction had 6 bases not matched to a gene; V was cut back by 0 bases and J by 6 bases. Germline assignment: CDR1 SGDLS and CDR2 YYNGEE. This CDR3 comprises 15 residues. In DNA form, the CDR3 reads TGTGCCAGCAGCGTAGGCCTAGCGGAGCCCAATGAGCAGTTCTTC. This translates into CASSVGLAEPNEQFF.

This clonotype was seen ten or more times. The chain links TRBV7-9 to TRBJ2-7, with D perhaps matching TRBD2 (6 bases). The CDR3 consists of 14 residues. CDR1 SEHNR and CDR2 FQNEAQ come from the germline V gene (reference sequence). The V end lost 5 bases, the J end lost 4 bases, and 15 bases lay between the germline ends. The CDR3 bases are TGTGCCAGCAGCCCGGACTCGGGGGTGTACGAGCAGTACTTC. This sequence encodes CASSPDSGVYEQYF.